Included here is one T cell receptor (beta chain) sequence, with context. This clone was counted a single time. The target of this receptor is not known. No much larger clone is present one base from it, and per-base qualities are unavailable. CDR1 is given as DFQATT and CDR2 as SNEGSKA, both from the germline V gene (reference sequence). Between the V and J ends, shortened by 6 bases and 8 bases respectively, the junction contains 14 bases. The CDR3 numbers 12 residues from cysteine through phenylalanine. Only CDR3 DNA remains: 36 bases, in frame from the first base. The data stem from a study of T cell responses to AZD1222 COVID-19 vaccine (dated by TCRdb to the early 2020s). Regarding the research as a whole: TCR sequencing covered fewer than 250 trial participants: 207 given two doses of AZD1222 and approximately 26 given two doses of MenACWY control vaccine. Trial participants were enrolled by age into 18-55, 56-69 and 70-plus year subgroups, with about 150, 28 and 57 TCR-sequenced participants respectively. Results and caveats for the whole study, not just this receptor: Nearly half of unique spike-specific TCRs reportedly recognized epitopes outside regions mutated in the B.1.351 and B.1.1.7 variants. Vaccine-associated CD4 TCRs spanned the whole spike protein, with dominant responses in regions 160-218 and 743-854. The 56-69-year group was small, and its depth increase did not reach significance, likely because of low power. Because no day 14 peak-response samples were available, the repertoires could be characterized only after the peak T cell response. Spike-specific TCR breadth and depth rose significantly after two AZD1222 doses compared with day 0 and with MenACWY recipients. Only a handful of AZD1222 recipients were SARS-CoV-2 seropositive at baseline, limiting conclusions about previously exposed vaccinees. Participants were mostly white British, with more females than males. The authors suggested clonal diversity may have been underestimated.

The CDR3 regions of human TCRbeta chains were analyzed by immunosequencing. For the original study's pipeline: TCRs in the repertoires were matched against a reference library of SARS-CoV-2-specific TCRs that had been generated with the MIRA antigen-specificity platform. Breadth was defined as the fraction of unique TCRs that were SARS-CoV-2-associated. Depth was defined as the fraction of total T cells that were SARS-CoV-2-associated. Using the MIRA data, each spike-specific TCR was assigned both to the spike region to which the TCR was reactive and to a CD4 or CD8 class. Log10-transformed breadth and depth values were compared by one-way ANOVA with Sidak's multiple comparisons tests. Entries here come from immuneACCESS through TCRdb and include only in-frame sequences with V and J called. Some clones fail to appear in such tables; in the studies checked, an unresolved V gene covers under half of the shortfall, and the cause of the remainder is unknown. V, J and clone size are taken as reported in that table, and D and trimming were inferred from the DNA itself. A total of about 78,000 clones appear in this sample, less than 95% of them only once. The ten largest clones add up to approximately 3.2% of the sample.

What the time point label conveys for this sample: about 28 days (+/-7) after the second vaccine dose. AZD1222 recipients with second doses at about 4 weeks or about 12 weeks were pooled, because spike-specific TCR depth and breadth did not differ between schedules. Samples from vaccinated people were obtained from the UK trials COV001 and COV002, which included a single-blind randomized controlled phase 2/3 trial of AZD1222 (ChAdOx1 nCoV-19) in healthy adults. Trial participant PBMC samples were collected at day 0 and day 28 after the second dose for TCRbeta chain sequencing. This specimen consisted of peripheral blood, obtained 28 days after the second AZD1222 dose. The sequence came from an adult who received the AZD1222 COVID-19 vaccine. The chain is assembled from TRBV20-1 and TRBJ2-1, and the D gene may be TRBD1, 5 bases matching. The sequenced DNA: TGCAGTGCCAGTAGTGGGGCAGATGAGCAGTTCTTC. Its translation is CSASSGADEQFF.